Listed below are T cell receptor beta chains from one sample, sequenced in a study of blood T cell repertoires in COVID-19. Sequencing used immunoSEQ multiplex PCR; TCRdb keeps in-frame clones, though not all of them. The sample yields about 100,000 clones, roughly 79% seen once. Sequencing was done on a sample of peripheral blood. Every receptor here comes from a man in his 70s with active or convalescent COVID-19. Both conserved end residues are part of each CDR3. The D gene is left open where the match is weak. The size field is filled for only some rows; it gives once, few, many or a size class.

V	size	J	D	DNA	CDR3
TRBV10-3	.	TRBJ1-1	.	TGTGCCATCAGTGGGACACAGATGAACACTGAAGCTTTCTTT	CAISGTQMNTEAFF
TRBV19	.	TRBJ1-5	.	TGTGCCAGTACCACCCAGGGCCCCCAGCATTTT	CASTTQGPQHF
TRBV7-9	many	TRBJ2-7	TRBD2	TGTGCCAGCAGCTCGACCGGGACTAGCCCCTACGAGCAGTACTTC	CASSSTGTSPYEQYF
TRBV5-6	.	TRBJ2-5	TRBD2	TGTGCCAGCAGCAACGGACTAGCGGGGAATCCCGGGTACTTC	CASSNGLAGNPGYF
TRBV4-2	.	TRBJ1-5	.	TGTGCCAGCAGCCAACAGAATCAGCCCCAGCATTTT	CASSQQNQPQHF
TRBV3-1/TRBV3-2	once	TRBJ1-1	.	TGTGCCAGCAGCCATTCAGGCCCAGCTAACACTGAAGCTTTCTTT	CASSHSGPANTEAFF
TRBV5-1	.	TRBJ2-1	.	TGCGCCAGCAGCCCTTTATCCCGACAGGTACGCTCCTACAATGAGCAGTTCTTC	CASSPLSRQVRSYNEQFF
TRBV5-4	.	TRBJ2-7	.	TGTGCCAGCAGCTTGGACAGGGTCGACTACGAGCAGTACTTC	CASSLDRVDYEQYF
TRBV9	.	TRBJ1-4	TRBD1	TGTGCCAGCAGCGCTCAGGGGGCAACTAATGAAAAACTGTTTTTT	CASSAQGATNEKLFF
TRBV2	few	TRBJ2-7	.	TGTGCCAGCAGAGTGGACTCCTCCTACGAGCAGTACTTC	CASRVDSSYEQYF
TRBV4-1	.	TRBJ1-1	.	TGCGCCAGCAGCCAAGAGAGGGTCGCGGGGAACACTGAAGCTTTCTTT	CASSQERVAGNTEAFF
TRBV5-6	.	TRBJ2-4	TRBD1	TGTGCCAGCAGCAGAGGGCTGGGACAGGGGCGGCACATTCAGTACTTC	CASSRGLGQGRHIQYF
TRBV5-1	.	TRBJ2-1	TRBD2	TGCGCCAGCAGCCCTAGCGGGGCCTACAATGAGCAGTTCTTC	CASSPSGAYNEQFF
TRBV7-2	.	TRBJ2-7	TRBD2	TGTGCCAGCAGTCCCGGGCGACTAGCGGTTTACGAGCAGTACTTC	CASSPGRLAVYEQYF
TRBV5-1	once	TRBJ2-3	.	TGCGCCAGCAGCTTGGGGTTAGGGGAGCAGTATTTT	CASSLGLGEQYF
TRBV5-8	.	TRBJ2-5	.	TGTGCCAGCAGCTTGGCAGTGCTGGGGGCAGCGGAGACCCAGTACTTC	CASSLAVLGAAETQYF
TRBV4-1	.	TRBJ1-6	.	TGCGCCAGCAGCCAAGATCGAGGCCGAGGATGGAATTCACCCCTCCACTTT	CASSQDRGRGWNSPLHF
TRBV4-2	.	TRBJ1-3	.	TGTGCCAGCAGCCAAGATCCGAGCCAAAACACCATATATTTT	CASSQDPSQNTIYF
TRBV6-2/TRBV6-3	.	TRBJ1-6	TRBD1	TGTGCCAGCAGCCACGACAGGGGTTCACCCCTCCACTTT	CASSHDRGSPLHF
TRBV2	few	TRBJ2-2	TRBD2	TGTGCCAGCAGCGAGCCGACTAGCGGGAGGGAGGGTTACACCGGGGAGCTGTTTTTT	CASSEPTSGREGYTGELFF
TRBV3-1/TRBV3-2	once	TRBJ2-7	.	TGTGCCAGCAGCCAAAGGGGGGGAGGGCACCCCTACTACGAGCAGTACTTC	CASSQRGGGHPYYEQYF
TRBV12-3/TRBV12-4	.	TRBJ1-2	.	TGTGCCAGCAGGGCGGGGGCCTCGGGTGGCTACACCTTC	CASRAGASGGYTF
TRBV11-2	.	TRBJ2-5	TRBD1	TGTGCCAGCAGCTTAGAAGGGACAGGCGCTTGGAATGGGGAGACCCAGTACTTC	CASSLEGTGAWNGETQYF
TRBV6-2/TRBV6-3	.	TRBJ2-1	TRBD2	TGTGCCAGCAGTTACCCCAACCTAGGGGCGGGAGGGCCCTCTTTCTTC	CASSYPNLGAGGPSFF
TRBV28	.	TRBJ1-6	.	TGTGCCAGTTCCGTGACACATCCTAATTCACCCCTCCACTTT	CASSVTHPNSPLHF
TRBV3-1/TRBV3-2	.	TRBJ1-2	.	TGTGCCAGCAGCCTCGCCACAGGGATCTATGGCTACACCTTC	CASSLATGIYGYTF
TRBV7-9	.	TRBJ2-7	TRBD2	TGTGCCAGCAGCTTTTCCAGCGGGGGGCTTATCTCCTACGAGCAGTACTTC	CASSFSSGGLISYEQYF
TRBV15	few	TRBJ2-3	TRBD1	TGTGCCACCAGCAGAAGGGGGCTGAGCACAGATACGCAGTATTTT	CATSRRGLSTDTQYF
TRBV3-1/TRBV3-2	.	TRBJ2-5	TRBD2	TGTGCCAGCAGCCAAGCCCCCGGGGGGACTCAAGAGACCCAGTACTTC	CASSQAPGGTQETQYF
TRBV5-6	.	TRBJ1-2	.	TGTGCCAGCACGAACCGCAGGGTGATCTATGGCTACACCTTC	CASTNRRVIYGYTF
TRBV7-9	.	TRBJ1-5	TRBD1	TGTGCCAGCAGTTTAGGGGACAGGAGCAATCAGCCCCAGCATTTT	CASSLGDRSNQPQHF
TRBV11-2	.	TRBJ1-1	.	TGTGCCAGCAGCTTAGATCTCTCAGGGGCGGACACTGAAGCTTTCTTT	CASSLDLSGADTEAFF
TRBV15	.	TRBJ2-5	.	TGTGCCACCAGCAGAGAGAACAACCAAGAGGCCCAGTACTTC	CATSRENNQEAQYF
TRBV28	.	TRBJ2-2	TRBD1	TGTGCCAGCAGTGACATCCGGGACAGCACCGGGGAGCTGTTTTTT	CASSDIRDSTGELFF
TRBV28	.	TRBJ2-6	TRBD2	TGTGCCAGCAGCGGCCCCCGGGGGGGAGAAGGGGGGGCCAACGTCCTGACTTTC	CASSGPRGGEGGANVLTF
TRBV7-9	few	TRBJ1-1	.	TGTGCCAGCAGCTTAAGTGGGCTGAACACTGAAGCTTTCTTT	CASSLSGLNTEAFF
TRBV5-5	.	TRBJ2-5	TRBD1	TGTGCCAGCAGCCCGACAGGGAAGATCCAAGAGACCCAGTACTTC	CASSPTGKIQETQYF
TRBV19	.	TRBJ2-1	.	TGTGCCAGTAGTATAGATGGGCCTCCCTCCTACAATGAGCAGTTCTTC	CASSIDGPPSYNEQFF
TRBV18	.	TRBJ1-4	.	TGTGCCAGCTCAGGCCAGGGGATGGCTACTAATGAAAAACTGTTTTTT	CASSGQGMATNEKLFF
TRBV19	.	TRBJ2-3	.	TGTGCCAGTAGTATCTTGGGCCCGACAGATACGCAGTATTTT	CASSILGPTDTQYF
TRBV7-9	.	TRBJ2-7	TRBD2	TGTGCCAGCAGCTTGCGGGGGGCATACGAGCAGTACTTC	CASSLRGAYEQYF
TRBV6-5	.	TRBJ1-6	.	TGTGCCAGCAGTTACGAGAGCTCCTATAATTCACCCCTCCACTTT	CASSYESSYNSPLHF
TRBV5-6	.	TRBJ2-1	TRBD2	TGTGCCAGCAGCTTGGCGCTAGCGGGAGGGCCTGGCACCTACAATGAGCAGTTCTTC	CASSLALAGGPGTYNEQFF
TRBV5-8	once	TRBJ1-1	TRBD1	TGTGCCAGCAGTATACAGGGGGTGAAAACTGAAGCTTTCTTT	CASSIQGVKTEAFF
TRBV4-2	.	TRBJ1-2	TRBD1	TGTGCCAGCAGCCAAATACAGGGGGCGGTTGGCTACACCTTC	CASSQIQGAVGYTF
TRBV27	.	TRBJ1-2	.	TGTGCCAGCAGGTCCGGGACTCACTATGGCTACACCTTC	CASRSGTHYGYTF
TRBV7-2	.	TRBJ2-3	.	TGTGCCAGCAGCGCGTCGACTGGTGCTGGAACAGATACGCAGTATTTT	CASSASTGAGTDTQYF
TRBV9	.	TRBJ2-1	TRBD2	TGTGCCAGCAGCGTAGCTGGCGGGGGGGCGGAGGAGCAGTTCTTC	CASSVAGGGAEEQFF
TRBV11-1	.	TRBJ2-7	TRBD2	TGTGCCAGCAGCTCGCGGCCAGCGGGGGCCGATTACGAGCAGTACTTC	CASSSRPAGADYEQYF
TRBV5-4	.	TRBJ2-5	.	TGTGCCAGCAGCTCCGGGGGAAGGGAACCCTTTTCGTACCAAGAGACCCAGTACTTC	CASSSGGREPFSYQETQYF
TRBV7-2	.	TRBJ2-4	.	TGTGCCAGCAGCCGGGGGTCCCGTTCGTCAGGAGGCAAAAACATTCAGTACTTC	CASSRGSRSSGGKNIQYF
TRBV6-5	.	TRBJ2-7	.	TGTGCCAGCAGGAAAGACTCATTCTACGAGCAGTACTTC	CASRKDSFYEQYF